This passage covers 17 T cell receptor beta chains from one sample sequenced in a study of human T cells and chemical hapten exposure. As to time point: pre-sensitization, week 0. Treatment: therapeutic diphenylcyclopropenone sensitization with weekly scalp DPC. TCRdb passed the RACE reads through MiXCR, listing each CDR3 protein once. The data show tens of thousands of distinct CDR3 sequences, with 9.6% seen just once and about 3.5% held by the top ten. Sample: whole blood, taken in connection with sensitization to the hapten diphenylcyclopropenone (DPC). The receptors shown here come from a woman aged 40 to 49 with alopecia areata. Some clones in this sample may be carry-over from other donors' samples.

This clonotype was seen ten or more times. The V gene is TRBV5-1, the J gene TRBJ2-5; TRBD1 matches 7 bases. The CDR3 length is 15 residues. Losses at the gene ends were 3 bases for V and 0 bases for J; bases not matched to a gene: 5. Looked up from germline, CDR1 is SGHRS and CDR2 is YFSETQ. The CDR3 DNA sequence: TGCGCCAGCAGCTGGGGGACAGACTACCAAGAGACCCAGTACTTC. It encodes CASSWGTDYQETQYF.

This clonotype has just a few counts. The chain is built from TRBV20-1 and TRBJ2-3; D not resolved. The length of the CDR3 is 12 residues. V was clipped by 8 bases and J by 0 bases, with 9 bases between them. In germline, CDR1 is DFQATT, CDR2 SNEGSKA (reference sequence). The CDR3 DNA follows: TGCAGTTCGTCCTCTAGCACAGATACGCAGTATTTT. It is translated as CSSSSSTDTQYF.

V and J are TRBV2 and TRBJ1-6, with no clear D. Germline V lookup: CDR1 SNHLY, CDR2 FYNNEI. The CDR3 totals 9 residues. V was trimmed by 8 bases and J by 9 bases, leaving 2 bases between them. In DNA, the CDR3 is TGTGCCAGCGGTTCACCCCTCCACTTT. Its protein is CASGSPLHF.

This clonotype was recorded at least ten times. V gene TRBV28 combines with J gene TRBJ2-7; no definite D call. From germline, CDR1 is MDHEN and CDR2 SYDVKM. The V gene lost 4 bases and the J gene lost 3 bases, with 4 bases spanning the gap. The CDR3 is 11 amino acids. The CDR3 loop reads CASSSNYEQYF. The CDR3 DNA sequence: TGTGCCAGCAGTTCAAACTACGAGCAGTACTTC.

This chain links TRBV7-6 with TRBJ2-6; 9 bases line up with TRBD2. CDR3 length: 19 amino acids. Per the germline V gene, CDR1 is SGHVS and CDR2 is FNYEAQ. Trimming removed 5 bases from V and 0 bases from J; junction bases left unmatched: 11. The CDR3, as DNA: TGTGCCAGCAGCCCAGTGGCTAGCGGGGTGAGCTCTGGGGCCAACGTCCTGACTTTC. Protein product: CASSPVASGVSSGANVLTF.

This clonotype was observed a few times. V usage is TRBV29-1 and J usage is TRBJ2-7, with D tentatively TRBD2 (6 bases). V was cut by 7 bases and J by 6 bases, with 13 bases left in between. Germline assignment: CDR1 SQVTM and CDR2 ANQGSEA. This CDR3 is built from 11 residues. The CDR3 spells CSAGGVLEQYF. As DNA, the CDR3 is TGCAGCGCCGGGGGAGTACTCGAGCAGTACTTC.

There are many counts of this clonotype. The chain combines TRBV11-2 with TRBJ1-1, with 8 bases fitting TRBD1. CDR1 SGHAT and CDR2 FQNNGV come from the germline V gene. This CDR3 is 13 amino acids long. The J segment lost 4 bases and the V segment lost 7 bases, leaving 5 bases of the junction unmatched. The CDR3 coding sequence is TGTGCCAGCACTCAAACAGGGGGCACTGAAGCTTTCTTT. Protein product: CASTQTGGTEAFF.

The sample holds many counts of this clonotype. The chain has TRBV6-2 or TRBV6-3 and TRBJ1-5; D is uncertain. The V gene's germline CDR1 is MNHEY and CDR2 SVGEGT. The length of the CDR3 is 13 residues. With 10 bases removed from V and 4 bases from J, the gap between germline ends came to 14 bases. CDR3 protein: CATSLTENQPQHF. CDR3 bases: TGTGCCACTTCCTTGACGGAGAATCAGCCCCAGCATTTT.

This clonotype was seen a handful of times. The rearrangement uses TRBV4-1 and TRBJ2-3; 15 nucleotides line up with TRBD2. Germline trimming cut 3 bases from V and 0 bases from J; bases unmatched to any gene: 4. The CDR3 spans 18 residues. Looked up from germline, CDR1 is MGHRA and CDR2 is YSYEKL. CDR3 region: CASSHGTSGGPSTDTQYF. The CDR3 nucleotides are TGCGCCAGCAGCCACGGGACTAGCGGGGGGCCCAGCACAGATACGCAGTATTTT.

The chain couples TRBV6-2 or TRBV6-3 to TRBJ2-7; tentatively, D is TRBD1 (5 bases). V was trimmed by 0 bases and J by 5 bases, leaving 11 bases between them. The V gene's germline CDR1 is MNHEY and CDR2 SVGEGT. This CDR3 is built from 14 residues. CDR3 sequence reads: CASSYSEWGDEQYF. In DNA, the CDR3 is TGTGCCAGCAGTTACTCGGAATGGGGCGACGAGCAGTACTTC.

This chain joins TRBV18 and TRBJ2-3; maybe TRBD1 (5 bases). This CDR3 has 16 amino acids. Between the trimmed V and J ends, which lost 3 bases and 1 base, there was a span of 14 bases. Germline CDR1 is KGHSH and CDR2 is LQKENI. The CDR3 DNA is TGTGCCAGCTCACCCAGGGCAGGCCTAGGCACAGATACGCAGTATTTT. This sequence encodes CASSPRAGLGTDTQYF.

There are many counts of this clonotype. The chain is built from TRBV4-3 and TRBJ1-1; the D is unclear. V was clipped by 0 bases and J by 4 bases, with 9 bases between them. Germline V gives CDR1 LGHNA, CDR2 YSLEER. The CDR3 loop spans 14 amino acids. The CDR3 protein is CASSQDYRGTEAFF. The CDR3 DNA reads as TGCGCCAGCAGCCAAGATTACAGAGGCACTGAAGCTTTCTTT.

The CDR3 DNA is TGTGCCAGCAGTTTTATCGTAGGGGAGACCCAGTACTTC. This encodes CASSFIVGETQYF. The chain links TRBV6-5 to TRBJ2-5; D is unresolved. This CDR3 is built from 13 residues. Trimming cost V 4 bases and J 5 bases, with 11 bases left between them. The germline gives CDR1 MNHEY, CDR2 SVGAGI.

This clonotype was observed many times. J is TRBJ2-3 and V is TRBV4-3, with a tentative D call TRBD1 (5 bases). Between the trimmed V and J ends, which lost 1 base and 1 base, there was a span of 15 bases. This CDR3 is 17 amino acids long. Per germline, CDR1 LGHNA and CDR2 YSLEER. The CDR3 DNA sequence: TGCGCCAGCAGCCAAGCCCCCACAGGTGGGGGCACAGATACGCAGTATTTT. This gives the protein CASSQAPTGGGTDTQYF.

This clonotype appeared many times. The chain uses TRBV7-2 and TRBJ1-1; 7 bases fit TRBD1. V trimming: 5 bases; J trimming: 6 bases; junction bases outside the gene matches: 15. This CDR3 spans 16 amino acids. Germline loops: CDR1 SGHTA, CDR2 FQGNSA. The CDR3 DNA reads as TGTGCCAGCAGCGCCGACAGGGCCAGAAGGTCTGCTGAAGCTTTCTTT. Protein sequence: CASSADRARRSAEAFF.

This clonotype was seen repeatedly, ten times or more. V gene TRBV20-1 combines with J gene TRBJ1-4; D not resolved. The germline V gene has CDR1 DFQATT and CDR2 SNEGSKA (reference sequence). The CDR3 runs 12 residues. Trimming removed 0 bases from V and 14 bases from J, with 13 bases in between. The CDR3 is CSARDGRLALFF. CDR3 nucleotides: TGCAGTGCTAGAGATGGGCGGCTAGCGCTGTTTTTT.

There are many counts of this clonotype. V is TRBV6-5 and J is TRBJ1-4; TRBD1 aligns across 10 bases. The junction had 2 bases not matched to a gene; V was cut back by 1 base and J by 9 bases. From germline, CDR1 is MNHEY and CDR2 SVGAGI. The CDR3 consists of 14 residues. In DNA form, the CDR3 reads TGTGCCAGCAGTTACTTGGGACAGGGGCAAAAACTGTTTTTT. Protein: CASSYLGQGQKLFF.